The source of this T cell receptor (beta chain) is a study of shared clonotypes between healthy human individuals. About the research overall: Each donor's CD8 memory used one plate, CD8 naive two, each CD4 subset three. Overall study results and limits: How much donors shared clonotypes was expected to be affected by sequencing depth. Naive CD4 clonotypes overlapped across several donors at roughly 5.1%. Memory subsets generally showed lower estimated richness than naive subsets.

There are 15 residues in the CDR3. The germline V and J ends were trimmed by 3 bases and 3 bases, with 16 bases remaining between them. Germline V gives CDR1 SGHRS, CDR2 YFSETQ. Note on this clone: Its specificity is unknown.

TCRdb's copy holds only in-frame clones and misses some; the assay was immunoSEQ multiplex PCR. Here the sample spans about 1 million clones, under 80% being singletons. Sequenced sample: memory CD4+ T cells sorted from blood. Specified subset: CD45RA-negative fraction. The sequence derives from a man between 18 and 35 years old in good health. The chain employs TRBV5-1 and TRBJ2-7, with a weak D call TRBD1 (5 bases). CDR3 loop: CASSSTGEPFYEQYF. CDR3 DNA sequence: TGCGCCAGCAGCTCAACAGGTGAACCATTCTACGAGCAGTACTTC.